Listed below are T cell receptor beta chains from one sample, sequenced in a study of T cell changes during pregnancy in multiple sclerosis. The assay was immunoSEQ multiplex PCR, and TCRdb's table has in-frame clones only and misses some. Of around 38,000 clones listed, almost 95% are singletons. This sample comprised CD4+ T cells from peripheral blood mononuclear cells, obtained in the third trimester of pregnancy. Receptors were obtained from a female donor in good health, enrolled as a control in a pregnancy study. Each CDR3 is given with its conserved first and last residue. D genes are given only for firm matches. For some rows the clone size is stated as once, few or many, or as a class when expanded; others skip it.

j_call	d_call	v_call	clone_size	cdr3_nt	cdr3_aa
TRBJ1-3	NA	TRBV28	NA	TGTGCCAGCAGTTTGTCGGCAGGTGATTACTCTGGAAACACCATATATTTT	CASSLSAGDYSGNTIYF
TRBJ1-2	TRBD1	TRBV7-2	NA	TGTGCCAGCAGCTTTCGGGGACAGGCCGACACCTTC	CASSFRGQADTF
TRBJ1-5	NA	TRBV19	NA	TGTGCCAGTACCTTGGAGCCATACGGGCGGGCCCAGCATTTT	CASTLEPYGRAQHF
TRBJ2-7	TRBD1	TRBV2	NA	TGTGCCAGCAGTTACGACAGGGAATACGAGCAGTACTTC	CASSYDREYEQYF
TRBJ1-2	TRBD1	TRBV28	NA	TGTGCCATTAGACAGGGAATGAACTATGGCTACACCTTC	CAIRQGMNYGYTF
TRBJ2-5	TRBD2	TRBV7-2	NA	TGTGCCAGCAGCTTGAGTAGGGGAGGGGAGACCCAGTACTTC	CASSLSRGGETQYF
TRBJ1-3	NA	TRBV11-2	few	TGTGCCAGCAGCTTACAGGGTGGGGGAAACACCATATATTTT	CASSLQGGGNTIYF
TRBJ1-4	NA	TRBV5-6	NA	TGTGCCAGCAGCTCCTTCCGGACTTCCGCGGGCGAAAAACTGTTTTTT	CASSSFRTSAGEKLFF
TRBJ1-1	NA	TRBV2	NA	TGTGCCAGCAGTCGAACGGGGAACACTGAAGCTTTCTTT	CASSRTGNTEAFF
TRBJ2-7	NA	TRBV5-1	NA	TGCGCCAGCAACCCCCAGGGGTATTCGGAATACGAGCAGTACTTC	CASNPQGYSEYEQYF
TRBJ2-1	TRBD2	TRBV10-3	NA	TGTGCCATCAGTGGGGGCGGGGGGGACTACAATGAGCAGTTCTTC	CAISGGGGDYNEQFF
TRBJ2-1	TRBD2	TRBV28	once	TGTGCCAGCAGTCCCTTCAAGCGGGGGGGCTACAATGAGCAGTTCTTC	CASSPFKRGGYNEQFF
TRBJ2-7	TRBD2	TRBV7-2	NA	TGTGCCAGCAGCCGTCTCGGGGGGGCCGGCGAGCAGTACTTC	CASSRLGGAGEQYF
TRBJ2-7	NA	TRBV18	NA	TGTGCCAGCTCACCGCAGGACATCTACGAGCAGTACTTC	CASSPQDIYEQYF
TRBJ2-5	TRBD1	TRBV10-3	NA	TGTGCCATCAGTGTTGACAGGGCGGAGACCCAGTACTTC	CAISVDRAETQYF
TRBJ1-3	NA	TRBV11-2	NA	TGTGCCAGCAGCTTAGGTCGGGTCGGAAACACCATATATTTT	CASSLGRVGNTIYF
TRBJ2-5	TRBD2	TRBV29-1	once	TGCAGCGTTGAGGGGACTAGCGGGCAGGAGACCCAGTACTTC	CSVEGTSGQETQYF
TRBJ1-1	TRBD1	TRBV27	few	TGTGCCAGCAGTGGCACAGGGGCCAACGGGGCTTTCTTT	CASSGTGANGAFF
TRBJ2-1	NA	TRBV5-1	NA	TGCGCCAGCAGTCTTGTAGGACTCCTGAACAATGAGCAGTTCTTC	CASSLVGLLNNEQFF
TRBJ1-1	NA	TRBV5-6	once	TGTGCCAGCAGCGGCGGTGCTCTGAACACTGAAGCTTTCTTT	CASSGGALNTEAFF
TRBJ2-5	NA	TRBV29-1	NA	TGCAGCGTTGCCCACGGGACAATACAAGAGACCCAGTACTTC	CSVAHGTIQETQYF
TRBJ2-7	NA	TRBV7-2	NA	TGTGCCAGCAGCGTCACTAGCCGCAGCTACGAGCAGTACTTC	CASSVTSRSYEQYF
TRBJ2-1	NA	TRBV21-1	NA	TGTGCCAGCAGCAAACCTAAAACAGGGGGCCATGAGCAGTTCTTC	CASSKPKTGGHEQFF
TRBJ2-4	NA	TRBV6-6	few	TGTGCCAGCAGCTTAGCCAAAAACATTCAGTACTTC	CASSLAKNIQYF
TRBJ1-6	NA	TRBV5-8	NA	TGTGCCAGCAGTTTCTCCGGGACATGGGGGCCCCTCCACTTT	CASSFSGTWGPLHF
TRBJ2-2	NA	TRBV5-1	NA	TGCGCCAGCAGGGACAGTTCCGGGGAGCTGTTTTTT	CASRDSSGELFF
TRBJ1-4	NA	TRBV5-1	NA	TGCGCCAGCAGCTCGACGGCCCCCTCGGGTGAAAAACTGTTTTTT	CASSSTAPSGEKLFF
TRBJ2-7	TRBD1	TRBV28	NA	TGTGCCAGCAGTTTCACAGGGGGCCGGACCTACGAGCAGTACTTC	CASSFTGGRTYEQYF